Reported below is one T cell receptor beta chain. Allocation to cohorts depended on clinical history reported by the participants. This CDR3 is built from 15 residues. V gave up 1 base and J gave up 4 bases, with 13 bases separating them. Germline V CDR1 and CDR2: LGHDT, YNNKEL (reference sequence). The data derive from a study of blood T cell repertoires in COVID-19. How the authors handled the data: It was from reference gene primer amplification that nucleated cell counts were estimated. Sequencing used immunoSEQ multiplex PCR; TCRdb keeps in-frame clones, though not all of them. V, J and clone size reflect that table, while D and trimming were determined from the DNA. Here the sample spans around 450,000 clones, about 90% being singletons.

Specimen: PBMCs or T cells enriched from blood (not recorded which). The TCR was taken from a man younger than 35 who had recovered from COVID-19. The chain uses TRBV3-1 (or the pseudogene TRBV3-2) and TRBJ1-2; D gene uncertain. The DNA of the CDR3 is TGTGCCAGCAGCCAAGGGCTGTCCGTCTCCTATGGCTACACCTTC. This codes for CASSQGLSVSYGYTF.